In its sample, the clone carrying this T cell receptor beta chain was seen a few times. This sample was taken from a study of identical twins. TCRdb recomputed calls from the 5' RACE reads with MiXCR, one row per CDR3 protein. This table holds some 690,000 distinct CDR3 sequences, 21% found once. These data were also filed under a second study, of T cells expressing NK-cell markers. That source adds: Sorting of alpha-beta TCR T cells alone was achieved in several experiments with an anti-gamma-delta TCR antibody.

Sequencing was performed on PBMCs. The TCR comes from a woman aged 18-29 years in good health.

The CDR3 DNA sequence: TGTGCCAGCATAGGGACTATAAATAACAATGAGCAGTTCTTC. This translates into CASIGTINNNEQFF. The rearrangement joins TRBV27 to TRBJ2-1, with 7 bases lining up with TRBD2. The germline V gene encodes CDR1 MNHEY and CDR2 SMNVEV (reference sequence). CDR3 length equals 14 residues. The V and J ends lost 7 bases and 5 bases, in that order; junction bases with no gene match: 8.